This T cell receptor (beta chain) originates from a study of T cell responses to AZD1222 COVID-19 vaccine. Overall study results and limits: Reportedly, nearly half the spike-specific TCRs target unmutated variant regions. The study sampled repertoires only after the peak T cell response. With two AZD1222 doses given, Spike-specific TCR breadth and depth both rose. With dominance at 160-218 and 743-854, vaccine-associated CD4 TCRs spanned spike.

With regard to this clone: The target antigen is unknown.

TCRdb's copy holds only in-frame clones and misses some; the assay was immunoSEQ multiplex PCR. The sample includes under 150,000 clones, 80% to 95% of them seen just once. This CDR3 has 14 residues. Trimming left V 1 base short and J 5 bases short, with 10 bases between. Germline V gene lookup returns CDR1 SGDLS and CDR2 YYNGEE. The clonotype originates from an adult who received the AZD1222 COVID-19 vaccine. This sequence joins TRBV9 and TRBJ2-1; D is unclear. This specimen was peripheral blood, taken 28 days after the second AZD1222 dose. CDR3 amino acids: CASSVKTGHNEQFF. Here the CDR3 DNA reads TGTGCCAGCAGCGTAAAGACTGGTCACAATGAGCAGTTCTTC.